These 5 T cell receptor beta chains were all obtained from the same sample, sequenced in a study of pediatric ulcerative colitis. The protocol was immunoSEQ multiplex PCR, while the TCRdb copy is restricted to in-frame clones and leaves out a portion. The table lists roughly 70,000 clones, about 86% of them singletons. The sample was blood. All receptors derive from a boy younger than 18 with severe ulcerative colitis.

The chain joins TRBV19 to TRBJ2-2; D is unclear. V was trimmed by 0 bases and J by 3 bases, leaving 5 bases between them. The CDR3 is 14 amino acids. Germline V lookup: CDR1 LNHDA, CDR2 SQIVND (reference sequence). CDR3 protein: CASSIERYTGELFF. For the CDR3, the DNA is TGTGCCAGTAGTATAGAACGGTACACCGGGGAGCTGTTTTTT.

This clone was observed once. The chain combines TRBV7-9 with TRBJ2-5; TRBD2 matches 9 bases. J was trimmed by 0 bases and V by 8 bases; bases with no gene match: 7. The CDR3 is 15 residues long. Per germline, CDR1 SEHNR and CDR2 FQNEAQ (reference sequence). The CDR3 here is CASSGTSSYQETQYF. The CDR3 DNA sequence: TGTGCCAGCTCGGGGACTAGCTCGTACCAAGAGACCCAGTACTTC. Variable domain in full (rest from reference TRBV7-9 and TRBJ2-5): DTGVSQNPRHKITKRGQNVTFRCDPISEHNRLYWYRQTLGQGPEFLTYFQNEAQLEKSRLLSDRFSAERPKGSFSTLEIQRTEQGDSAMYLCASSGTSSYQETQYFGPGTRLLVL.

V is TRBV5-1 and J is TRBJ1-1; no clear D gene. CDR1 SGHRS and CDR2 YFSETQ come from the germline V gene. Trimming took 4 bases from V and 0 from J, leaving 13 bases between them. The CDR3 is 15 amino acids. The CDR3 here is CASSPEEALNTEAFF. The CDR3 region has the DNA TGCGCCAGCAGCCCGGAGGAGGCGCTGAACACTGAAGCTTTCTTT.

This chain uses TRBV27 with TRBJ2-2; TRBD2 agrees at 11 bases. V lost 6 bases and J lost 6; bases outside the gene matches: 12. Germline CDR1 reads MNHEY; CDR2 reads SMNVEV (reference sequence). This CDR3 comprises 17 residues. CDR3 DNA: TGTGCCAGCAGAGACTTGGGACTAGCGGAGTCGGCCGGGGAGCTGTTTTTT. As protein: CASRDLGLAESAGELFF.

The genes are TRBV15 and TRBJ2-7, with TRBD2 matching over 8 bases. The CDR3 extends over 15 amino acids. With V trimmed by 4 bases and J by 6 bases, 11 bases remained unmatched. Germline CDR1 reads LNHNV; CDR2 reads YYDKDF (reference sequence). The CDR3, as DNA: TGTGCCACCAGCATGTCGGGACTAGTGTTTTCCGAGCAGTACTTC. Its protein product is CATSMSGLVFSEQYF.